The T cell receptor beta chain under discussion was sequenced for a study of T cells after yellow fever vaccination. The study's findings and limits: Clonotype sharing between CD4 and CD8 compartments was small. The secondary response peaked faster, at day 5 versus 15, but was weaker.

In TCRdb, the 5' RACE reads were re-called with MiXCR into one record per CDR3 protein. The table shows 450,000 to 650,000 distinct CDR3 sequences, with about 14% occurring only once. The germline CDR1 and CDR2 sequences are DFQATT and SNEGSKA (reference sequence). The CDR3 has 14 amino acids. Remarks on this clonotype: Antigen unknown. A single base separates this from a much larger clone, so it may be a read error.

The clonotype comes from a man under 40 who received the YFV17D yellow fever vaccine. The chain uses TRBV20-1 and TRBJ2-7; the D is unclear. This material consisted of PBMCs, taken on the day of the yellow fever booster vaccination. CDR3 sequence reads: CCARETGSRYEQYF. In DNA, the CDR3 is TGCTGTGCTAGAGAGACTGGTAGTAGATACGAGCAGTACTTC.